The rows below give T cell receptor beta chains drawn from one sample of a study of OX40 agonist ivuxolimab in advanced cancers. Clones were read by immunoSEQ multiplex PCR, and TCRdb kept only the in-frame ones, dropping some. The sample records under 100,000 clones, 65% to 85% being singletons. Here the sequenced sample was CD4+ or CD8+ T cells sorted from blood, taken in a trial of the OX40 agonist ivuxolimab. Source of these receptors: an adult with an advanced solid tumor such as melanoma, head and neck, liver or kidney cancer. The CDR3 runs from the conserved cysteine through the conserved F or W. A D gene is named only where the DNA matches it firmly. Clone size is stated in some rows and not others, as once, few, many or a class when expanded.

TRBV4-1	TRBD2	-	TRBJ2-2	TGCGCCAGCAGCCAAGCTCCAAGCGGGAGTAAGGCCGGGGAGCTGTTTTTT	CASSQAPSGSKAGELFF
TRBV5-1	TRBD1	few	TRBJ2-1	TGCGCCAGCAGCTTGGACAGGGGGGATGAGCAGTTCTTC	CASSLDRGDEQFF
TRBV25-1	-	-	TRBJ1-1	TGTGCCAGCAGTGAATACAACACTGAAGCTTTCTTT	CASSEYNTEAFF
TRBV9	-	-	TRBJ1-4	TGTGCCAGCAGCGTGGGGGGATCAGGGGAAAAACTGTTTTTT	CASSVGGSGEKLFF
TRBV4-2	TRBD1	-	TRBJ1-1	TGTGCCAGCAGCGAATACAGGGGCTCCCCCGGGGAAGCTTTCTTT	CASSEYRGSPGEAFF
TRBV7-2	-	-	TRBJ2-3	TGTGCCAGCAGCTTAGGGGGATTTGCAGATACGCAGTATTTT	CASSLGGFADTQYF
TRBV9	-	-	TRBJ2-7	TGTGCCAGCAGCGTAAAGGGGGGCGAATTTACCTACGAGCAGTACTTC	CASSVKGGEFTYEQYF
TRBV6-5	TRBD1	-	TRBJ2-7	TGTGCCAGCGCGGGACAGGGACACTACGAGCAGTACTTC	CASAGQGHYEQYF
TRBV6-5	-	-	TRBJ2-3	TGTGCCAGCAGTTATGGACAGACAGATACGCAGTATTTT	CASSYGQTDTQYF
TRBV19	TRBD1	-	TRBJ2-6	TGTGCCAGTAGTAAAGGACAGGGGCCTGGGGCCAACGTCCTGACTTTC	CASSKGQGPGANVLTF
TRBV5-4	-	-	TRBJ2-7	TGTGCCAGCAGCTTGGGGTGGGGCGGCTCCTACGAGCAGTACTTC	CASSLGWGGSYEQYF
TRBV29-1	TRBD1	-	TRBJ1-1	TGCAGCGCCGAGGGACAGCCAAACACTGAAGCTTTCTTT	CSAEGQPNTEAFF
TRBV2	TRBD1	-	TRBJ1-4	TGTGCCAGCAGTGGTGCGACAGGGGGCGATAATGAAAAACTGTTTTTT	CASSGATGGDNEKLFF
TRBV4-3	-	-	TRBJ1-4	TGCGCCAGCAGCCAAGATTCGGGGGCCTGGCGTGAAAAACTGTTTTTT	CASSQDSGAWREKLFF
TRBV7-9	TRBD1	-	TRBJ1-4	TGTGCCAGCAGACAGGGGGCCGGTGAAAAACTGTTTTTT	CASRQGAGEKLFF
TRBV7-2	-	-	TRBJ2-3	TGTGCCAGCCGGCGGACGTCTACTAGCACAGATACGCAGTATTTT	CASRRTSTSTDTQYF
TRBV7-2	-	-	TRBJ1-1	TGTGCCAGCAGCTCACAGGGGAACACTGAAGCTTTCTTT	CASSSQGNTEAFF
TRBV5-1	-	-	TRBJ1-1	TGCGCCAGCAGCTTGGGATATGGGACTGAAGCTTTCTTT	CASSLGYGTEAFF
TRBV11-3	TRBD1	-	TRBJ1-2	TGTGCCAGCAGTCGGTCGGGGACAGGGAACGGGAACTATGGCTACACCTTC	CASSRSGTGNGNYGYTF
TRBV7-6	-	-	TRBJ2-5	TGTGCCAGCAGCTTAGCTGCCCCGAGAGAGACCCAGTACTTC	CASSLAAPRETQYF
TRBV5-1	-	-	TRBJ1-2	TGCGCCAGCAGCTTGGCACGTGACAGCACAACTTATGGCTACACCTTC	CASSLARDSTTYGYTF
TRBV7-2	TRBD1	-	TRBJ1-2	TGTGCCAGCAGCTTCCAGGGGGCGCAGGACTATGGCTACACCTTC	CASSFQGAQDYGYTF
TRBV2	-	-	TRBJ1-4	TGTGCCAGCATCCCTGAGGCCGGGGGAGGAAAACTGTTTTTT	CASIPEAGGGKLFF
TRBV9	-	-	TRBJ1-2	TGTGCCAGCAGAGGCAACTATGGCTACACCTTC	CASRGNYGYTF
TRBV15	-	medium-sized	TRBJ1-6	TGTGCCACCAGCGGGTACATGTTGTCACCCCTCCACTTT	CATSGYMLSPLHF
TRBV29-1	-	-	TRBJ2-1	TGCAGCGTTGTTACTGGGCTAAGGTCCTACAATGAGCAGTTCTTC	CSVVTGLRSYNEQFF
TRBV27	-	-	TRBJ2-1	TGTGCCAGCAGTACCTACAATGAGCAGTTCTTC	CASSTYNEQFF
TRBV5-4	-	-	TRBJ1-4	TGTGCCAGCAGCTTGAACTCTGATAATGAAAAACTGTTTTTT	CASSLNSDNEKLFF
TRBV29-1	-	-	TRBJ1-3	TGCAGCGTCACCAGGAGCTCTGGAAACACCATATATTTT	CSVTRSSGNTIYF
TRBV5-1	-	many	TRBJ2-6	TGCGCCAGCAGCAGGAGTACTGGGGCCAACGTCCTGACTTTC	CASSRSTGANVLTF
TRBV2	-	-	TRBJ1-3	TGTGCCAGCAGTGAAGCGAGAGCTATCGGGGGAAACACCATATATTTT	CASSEARAIGGNTIYF
TRBV6-5	-	once	TRBJ1-6	TGTGCCAGCAGTACGGGAGCAGGGGACGGTTCACCCCTCCACTTT	CASSTGAGDGSPLHF
TRBV6-1	-	-	TRBJ1-5	TGTGCCAGCAGTACGGGAGGGCAGCCCCAGCATTTT	CASSTGGQPQHF
TRBV9	TRBD2	-	TRBJ2-1	TGTGCCAGCAGCGTAGCCGGACTAGCGGGGAACAATGAGCAGTTCTTC	CASSVAGLAGNNEQFF
TRBV5-1	-	-	TRBJ1-1	TGCGCCAGCAGCTTATGGCCGCCGAACACTGAAGCTTTCTTT	CASSLWPPNTEAFF
TRBV7-9	-	-	TRBJ1-3	TGTGCCAGCAGCTTTAGTCAGTTCTCTGGAAACACCATATATTTT	CASSFSQFSGNTIYF
TRBV30	TRBD2	-	TRBJ2-1	TGTGCCTGGAGCACTAGCGATGAGCAGTTCTTC	CAWSTSDEQFF
TRBV19	TRBD1	once	TRBJ2-3	TGTGCCAGTAGGGACAGGGTTTTCACAGATACGCAGTATTTT	CASRDRVFTDTQYF
TRBV6-6	-	-	TRBJ2-5	TGTGCCAGCAGTTATAGTCCGAACCAAGAGACCCAGTACTTC	CASSYSPNQETQYF
TRBV7-3	-	-	TRBJ1-1	TGTGCCAGCAGCTTCGGGAACACTGAAGCTTTCTTT	CASSFGNTEAFF
TRBV5-1	TRBD2	-	TRBJ2-5	TGCGCCAGCAGAACTAGCGTGTGGGGGGAAGAGACCCAGTACTTC	CASRTSVWGEETQYF
TRBV5-6	TRBD1	-	TRBJ1-5	TGTGCCAGCAGCTTGCTGAAGGACAGGGACAATCAGCCCCAGCATTTT	CASSLLKDRDNQPQHF
TRBV30	-	-	TRBJ2-5	TGTGCCTGGAGTGTAATAAAAAACCCCGGGGGTCAAGGGGCCCAGTACTTC	CAWSVIKNPGGQGAQYF
TRBV7-9	-	once	TRBJ2-2	TGTGCCAGCAGCCAAGAAGAGGGAGACACCGGGGAGCTGTTTTTT	CASSQEEGDTGELFF
TRBV5-4	-	few	TRBJ1-4	TGTGCCAGCAGCCGGACGGAGAATGAAAAACTGTTTTTT	CASSRTENEKLFF
TRBV5-5	-	-	TRBJ1-2	TGTGCCAGCAGTCCAGACTACGGGCGCTCTTATGGCTACACCTTC	CASSPDYGRSYGYTF
TRBV19	-	-	TRBJ2-6	TGTGCCACCCTAGCGTCTGCCTCTGGGGCCAACGTCCTGACTTTC	CATLASASGANVLTF
TRBV18	TRBD1	once	TRBJ2-3	TGTGCCAGCTCACCCCTTGGGACAGGGAGCACAGATACGCAGTATTTT	CASSPLGTGSTDTQYF
TRBV18	-	-	TRBJ1-2	TGTGCCAGCTCACCCGACGGCAACTATGGCTACACCTTC	CASSPDGNYGYTF
TRBV15	TRBD1	-	TRBJ1-1	TGTGCCACCAGCAGACAAACAGGGGCGCGCACTGAAGCTTTCTTT	CATSRQTGARTEAFF
TRBV19	-	-	TRBJ1-2	TGTGCCAGTAAAGGGGGTATTTTCAACTATGGCTACACCTTT	CASKGGIFNYGYTF
TRBV27	TRBD1	-	TRBJ1-2	TGTGCCAGCAGGACAGGGGGCTTAGGTGGCTACACCTTC	CASRTGGLGGYTF
TRBV29-1	-	-	TRBJ2-3	TGCAGCGTATCGAAGACAGAGAGCACAGATACGCAGTATTTT	CSVSKTESTDTQYF
TRBV5-5	-	-	TRBJ1-2	TGTGCCAGCAGCTTGCTGTGGGTAGAAAGGGTAGCGGGGGGCTACACCTTC	CASSLLWVERVAGGYTF
TRBV18	TRBD2	few	TRBJ2-1	TGTGCCAGCTCGCCTACTAGCGGGGGGGAATATGAGCAGTTCTTC	CASSPTSGGEYEQFF